A single sample is the source of the 26 T cell receptor beta chains below, sequenced in a study of radiotherapy plus CTLA-4 blockade in lung cancer. Sequencing used immunoSEQ multiplex PCR; TCRdb keeps in-frame clones, though not all of them. The sample records over 75,000 clones, about 83% being singletons. Sequencing used peripheral blood, obtained from a patient treated with radiotherapy plus ipilimumab. The receptors were gathered from a human donor with non-small cell lung cancer who had stable disease on radiotherapy plus ipilimumab.

The chain couples TRBV30 to TRBJ2-3; 9 bases fit TRBD2. Germline CDR1 reads GTSNPN; CDR2 reads SVGIG (reference sequence). J gave up 4 bases and V 2 bases, and 1 base lay outside the gene matches. The CDR3 spans 13 residues. The DNA for the CDR3 is TGTGCCTGGAGTCAGCGGGAGGCAGATACGCAGTATTTT. Translated, it gives CAWSQREADTQYF.

J is TRBJ2-7 and V is TRBV7-3, with D possibly matching TRBD1 (6 bases). The CDR3 runs 18 residues. The germline CDR1 and CDR2 sequences are SGHTA and FQGTGA. V lost 1 base to trimming and J lost 4 bases, with 23 bases between them. CDR3 region: CASSLRPDPTGIRYEQYF. The DNA for the CDR3 is TGTGCCAGCAGCTTAAGGCCAGATCCTACAGGGATAAGGTACGAGCAGTACTTC.

The chain joins TRBV30 to TRBJ1-1; perhaps TRBD1 as D (6 bases). This CDR3 region has 12 residues. V lost 6 bases to trimming and J lost 5 bases, with 13 bases between them. Germline V gives CDR1 GTSNPN, CDR2 SVGIG (reference sequence). CDR3 residues: CACTPQGTEAFF. The CDR3 nucleotides read TGTGCCTGCACCCCCCAGGGGACTGAAGCTTTCTTT.

The genes are TRBV6-1 and TRBJ1-2; D perhaps matches TRBD1 (5 bases). The CDR3 runs 14 residues. Germline V gene lookup returns CDR1 MNHNS and CDR2 SASEGT. V shed 0 bases and J shed 5 bases, with 10 bases lying between them. DNA of the CDR3: TGTGCCAGCAGTGAAGCTGGGGGGGTTTATGGCTACACCTTC. Its protein product is CASSEAGGVYGYTF.

The chain recombines TRBV7-2 with TRBJ2-5; tentative D call: TRBD1 (6 bases). The CDR3 covers 13 residues. The V end lost 1 base, the J end lost 7 bases, and 10 bases lay between the germline ends. The germline V gene has CDR1 SGHTA and CDR2 FQGNSA. The CDR3 bases are TGTGCCAGCAGCTTAGACAGGGCGGGGACCCAGTACTTC. As protein: CASSLDRAGTQYF.

Comment on this clone: One end of the junction does not line up with germline, which may come from a read error. Other DNA sequences in this specimen translate into the identical CDR3. The rearrangement uses TRBV7-9 and TRBJ2-7; TRBD1 is a possible D gene (6 bases). The V gene's germline CDR1 is SEHNR and CDR2 FQNEAQ (reference sequence). This CDR3 spans 15 amino acids. The CDR3 region is CASKLETDRSYEQYF. The DNA for the CDR3 is TGTGCCAGCAAACTTGAGACAGACAGGTCCTATGAGCAGTACTTC.

CDR3 region: CASSTTGDLFF. The CDR3 bases are TGCGCCAGCAGCACTACAGGGGACCTGTTCTTC. This chain connects TRBV5-1 to TRBJ2-1; 7 nucleotides line up with TRBD1. Germline V lookup: CDR1 SGHRS, CDR2 YFSETQ. With 4 bases clipped from V and 15 bases from J, the junction kept 7 bases outside the gene matches. The CDR3 runs to 11 residues.

The gene calls are TRBV20-1 and TRBJ2-3, with D unresolved. CDR3 length equals 11 residues. The V gene's germline CDR1 is DFQATT and CDR2 SNEGSKA (reference sequence). V lost 3 bases to trimming and J lost 6 bases, with 7 bases between them. The DNA for the CDR3 is TGCAGTGCTAGTAGGTCCGATACGCAGTATTTT. Residues: CSASRSDTQYF.

The chain uses TRBV7-2 and TRBJ2-7; the match to TRBD1 covers 11 bases. Germline V gene lookup returns CDR1 SGHTA and CDR2 FQGNSA. Trimming removed 6 bases from V and 5 bases from J; junction bases left unmatched: 3. The CDR3 loop spans 13 amino acids. The CDR3 DNA follows: TGTGCCAGCAGAAGGACAGGGGGCCACGAGCAGTACTTC. Its translation: CASRRTGGHEQYF.

This chain connects TRBV1 to TRBJ2-7; TRBD2, the table's D call, was not compared with the DNA. TRBV1 is tagged as a pseudogene. The CDR3 extends over 16 amino acids. The CDR3 sequence: CTSSQEGDGTSYEQYF. CDR3 nucleotide sequence: TGCACCAGCAGCCAAGAGGGAGACGGGACTAGCTACGAGCAGTACTTC.

The gene calls are TRBV14 and TRBJ2-2; D might be TRBD1 (5 bases). CDR1 and CDR2 from the germline V gene are SGHDN and FVKESK. The CDR3 is made up of 15 amino acids. Trimming pared 2 bases from V and 1 base from J, leaving 8 bases between. This CDR3 is CASSQIGQNTGELFF. CDR3 sequence (DNA): TGTGCCAGCAGCCAAATCGGACAGAACACCGGGGAGCTGTTTTTT.

The chain recombines TRBV7-2 with TRBJ1-5; D is perhaps TRBD1 (5 bases). The germline V gene encodes CDR1 SGHTA and CDR2 FQGNSA. Trimming took 0 bases from V and 11 from J, leaving 14 bases between them. CDR3 size: 14 residues. The CDR3 region has the DNA TGTGCCAGCAGCTTAGCCGTACCGGGGGGGGCCCAGCATTTT. Amino acids: CASSLAVPGGAQHF.

The rearrangement links TRBV7-3 to TRBJ1-6, with D hard to call. Per germline, CDR1 SGHTA and CDR2 FQGTGA. The V end lost 4 bases, the J end lost 7 bases, and 8 bases lay between the germline ends. The length of the CDR3 is 13 residues. In nucleotides, the CDR3 is TGTGCCAGCAGCTCCGACGGAAATTCACCCCTCCACTTT. Protein: CASSSDGNSPLHF. The full variable domain, completed using reference TRBV7-3 and TRBJ1-6, is GAGVSQTPSNKVTEKGKYVELRCDPISGHTALYWYRQSLGQGPEFLIYFQGTGAADDSGLPNDRFFAVRPEGSVSTLKIQRTERGDSAVYLCASSSDGNSPLHFGNGTRLTVT.

The CDR3 nucleotides are TGTGCCAGCAGCCCGTTACACCGGACGGCTGAAGCTTTCTTT. Its translation is CASSPLHRTAEAFF. The chain recombines TRBV28 with TRBJ1-1; D gene ambiguous. Germline V lookup: CDR1 MDHEN, CDR2 SYDVKM. The V gene lost 6 bases and the J gene lost 6 bases, with 17 bases spanning the gap. The CDR3 runs to 14 residues.

The chain recombines TRBV6-1 with TRBJ2-7; 8 positions match TRBD1. Germline trimming cut 3 bases from V and 4 bases from J; bases unmatched to any gene: 8. Germline values: CDR1 MNHNS, CDR2 SASEGT. CDR3 length equals 15 residues. Here the CDR3 reads CASSDRTGLKYEQYF. The CDR3 coding sequence is TGTGCCAGCAGTGATCGGACAGGGCTAAAGTACGAGCAGTACTTC.

This clone appeared once. V and J are TRBV2 and TRBJ2-7, with D possibly being TRBD1 or TRBD2 (5 bases each). CDR3 length equals 13 residues. With 3 bases removed from V and 6 bases from J, the gap between germline ends came to 12 bases. Germline loops: CDR1 SNHLY, CDR2 FYNNEI. Here the CDR3 reads CASSDNGAGEQYF. The CDR3, as DNA: TGTGCCAGCAGTGACAACGGGGCGGGCGAGCAGTACTTC.

This chain joins TRBV9 and TRBJ1-1, with TRBD1 matching 10 bases. V dropped 3 bases and J dropped 11; count of bases not matched to a gene: 10. Germline lookup yields CDR1 SGDLS and CDR2 YYNGEE. This CDR3 spans 14 amino acids. CDR3 nucleotide sequence: TGTGCCAGCAGCGCGGCCGGGACAGGGGTTGAGGCTTTCTTT. Translation: CASSAAGTGVEAFF.

The V and J genes are TRBV28 and TRBJ2-3; 9 bases are a match to TRBD1. Trimming at V came to 7 bases and at J to 0 bases, leaving 2 bases not matched to a gene. The CDR3 consists of 14 residues. The V gene's germline CDR1 is MDHEN and CDR2 SYDVKM. The CDR3 here is CASTGTGSTDTQYF. The CDR3 nucleotides read TGTGCCAGCACGGGGACAGGGAGCACAGATACGCAGTATTTT.

The J gene is TRBJ2-3, the V gene TRBV29-1, with 9 bases matching TRBD1. Germline CDR1 is SQVTM and CDR2 is ANQGSEA. Losses at the gene ends were 7 bases for V and 5 bases for J; bases not matched to a gene: 4. The CDR3 is made up of 12 amino acids. The CDR3 region has the DNA TGCAGCGCAAACAGGGGGCAAGATACGCAGTATTTT. It yields the protein CSANRGQDTQYF.

This clone was seen only once. The genes are TRBV27 and TRBJ1-5; D unresolved. The CDR3 loop spans 16 amino acids. Germline V gives CDR1 MNHEY, CDR2 SMNVEV (reference sequence). V was cut by 2 bases and J by 3 bases, with 14 bases left in between. The DNA for the CDR3 is TGTGCCAGCAGTTTAGGAAGGCCGGTTTACAATCAGCCCCAGCATTTT. This sequence encodes CASSLGRPVYNQPQHF.

The J gene is TRBJ1-1, the V gene TRBV18; 7 bases agree with TRBD1. V shed 1 base, J shed 1 base, and the junction held 6 bases outside the gene matches. Germline V lookup: CDR1 KGHSH, CDR2 LQKENI. The CDR3 runs to 16 residues. This chain's CDR3 is CASSPRVWTGNTEAFF. The CDR3 region has the DNA TGTGCCAGCTCACCACGGGTGTGGACAGGGAACACTGAAGCTTTCTTT.

This rearrangement joins TRBV6-5 to TRBJ2-7, with a weak D call TRBD2 (6 bases). V lost 5 bases, J lost 7 bases, and 12 bases lay in between. The germline gives CDR1 MNHEY, CDR2 SVGAGI. The CDR3 sequence is 12 residues long. The DNA for the CDR3 is TGTGCCAGCAGTCGGACTACGGGGGAGCAGTACTTC. It translates to CASSRTTGEQYF.

This clone was observed a handful of times. This chain joins TRBV14 and TRBJ1-4, with TRBD1 matching over 8 bases. Per the germline V gene, CDR1 is SGHDN and CDR2 is FVKESK. Trimming removed 4 bases from V and 8 bases from J; junction bases left unmatched: 9. This CDR3 is built from 15 residues. The CDR3 bases are TGTGCCAGCAGCCGCGTTCAGGGGGCTGGGGAAAAACTGTTTTTT. Its translation is CASSRVQGAGEKLFF.

V is TRBV9 and J is TRBJ1-5; D uncertain. The CDR3 contains 15 residues. CDR1 and CDR2 (germline): SGDLS, YYNGEE. The germline V and J ends were trimmed by 0 bases and 0 bases, with 7 bases remaining between them. For the CDR3, the DNA is TGTGCCAGCAGCGTAGAGCCCAGTAGCAATCAGCCCCAGCATTTT. Encoded protein: CASSVEPSSNQPQHF.

The rearrangement uses TRBV7-8 and TRBJ1-6; D not resolved. V gave up 1 base and J gave up 5 bases, with 9 bases separating them. In germline, CDR1 is SGHVS, CDR2 FQNEAQ. The CDR3 extends over 15 amino acids. The CDR3 sequence: CASSLVTQNNSPLHF. The CDR3 nucleotides read TGTGCCAGCAGCTTAGTAACGCAGAATAATTCACCCCTCCACTTT. Complete variable domain (other parts from reference TRBV7-8 and TRBJ1-6): GAGVSQSPRYKVAKRGQDVALRCDPISGHVSLFWYQQALGQGPEFLTYFQNEAQLDKSGLPSDRFFAERPEGSVSTLKIQRTQQEDSAVYLCASSLVTQNNSPLHFGNGTRLTVT.

The chain combines TRBV5-1 with TRBJ2-2; D remains ambiguous. This CDR3 has 14 residues. The V and J ends lost 9 bases and 5 bases respectively, with 17 bases between them. Germline V CDR1 and CDR2: SGHRS, YFSETQ. CDR3 protein: CATAPLVMTGELFF. The CDR3 nucleotides read TGCGCCACCGCCCCGTTGGTAATGACCGGGGAGCTGTTTTTT.